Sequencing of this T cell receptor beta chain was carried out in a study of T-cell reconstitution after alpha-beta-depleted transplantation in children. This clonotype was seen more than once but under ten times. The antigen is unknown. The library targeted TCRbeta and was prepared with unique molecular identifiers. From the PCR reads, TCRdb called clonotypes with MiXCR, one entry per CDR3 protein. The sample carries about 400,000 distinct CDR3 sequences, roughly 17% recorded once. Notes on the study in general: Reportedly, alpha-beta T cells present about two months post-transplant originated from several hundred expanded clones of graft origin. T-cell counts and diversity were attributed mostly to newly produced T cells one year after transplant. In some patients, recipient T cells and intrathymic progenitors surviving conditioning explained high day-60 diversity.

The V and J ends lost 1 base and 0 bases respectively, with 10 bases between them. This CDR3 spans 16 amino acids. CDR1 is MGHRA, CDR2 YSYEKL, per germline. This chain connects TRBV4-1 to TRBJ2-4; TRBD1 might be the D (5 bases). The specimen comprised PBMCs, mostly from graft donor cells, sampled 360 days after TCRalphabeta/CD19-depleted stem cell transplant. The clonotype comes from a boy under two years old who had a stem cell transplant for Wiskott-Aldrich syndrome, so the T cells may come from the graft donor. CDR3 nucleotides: TGCGCCAGCAGCCAAGTTTGGGGCCGAGCCAAAAACATTCAGTACTTC. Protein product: CASSQVWGRAKNIQYF.